The clone carrying this TCR beta chain was observed many times. Mismatch with germline at one junction end may stem from a read error. The naive CD8 subset, CD45RO-negative cells positively selected for CCR7, excluded terminally differentiated effector memory CD45RA+ cells. The sample originates from a study of shared clonotypes between healthy human individuals. Study information: Participating donors consisted of two women and a few men aged 18 to 49.

CDR3 size: 13 residues. CDR1 is SGHNT, CDR2 YENEEA, per germline. The repertoire was sequenced with immunoSEQ multiplex PCR; TCRdb's copy has only in-frame clones and lacks some. In the table there are over 800,000 clones, roughly 92% of which are singletons. Material: naive CD8+ T cells sorted from blood. The chain links TRBV11-3 to TRBJ2-1; D is unclear. The origin of this receptor is a man aged 30-40 years in good health. CDR3 sequence (DNA): TGTGCCAGCAGCTTAGATTCCTTCAATGAGCAGTTCTTC. It is translated as CASSLDSFNEQFF.